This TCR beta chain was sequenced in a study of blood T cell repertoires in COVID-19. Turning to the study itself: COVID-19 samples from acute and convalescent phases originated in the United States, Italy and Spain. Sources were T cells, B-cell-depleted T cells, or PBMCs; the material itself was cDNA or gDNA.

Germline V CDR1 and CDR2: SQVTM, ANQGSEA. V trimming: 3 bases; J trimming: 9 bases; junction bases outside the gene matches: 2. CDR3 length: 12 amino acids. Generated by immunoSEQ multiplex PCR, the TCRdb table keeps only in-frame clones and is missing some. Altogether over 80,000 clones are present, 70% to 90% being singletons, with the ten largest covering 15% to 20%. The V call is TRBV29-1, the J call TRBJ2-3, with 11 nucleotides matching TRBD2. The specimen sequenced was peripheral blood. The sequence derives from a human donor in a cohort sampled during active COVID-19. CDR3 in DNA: TGCAGCGTTGATAGCGGGAGGGGCACGCAGTATTTT. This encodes CSVDSGRGTQYF.